These 15 T cell receptor beta chains originate from one sample sequenced in a study of T-cell memory formation after mild COVID-19. MiXCR, applied by TCRdb to the 5' RACE reads, yields one record per CDR3 protein. This sample has 250,000 to 300,000 distinct CDR3 sequences, with roughly 16% found just once. Sequenced input: PBMCs or a T cell subset sorted from them (not recorded which). The source is a man between 18 and 35 years old who had mild COVID-19 (a few samples of this study predate the infection). Cell type and time point are not known.

This clonotype has a handful of counts. This rearrangement joins TRBV7-9 to TRBJ2-2; TRBD2 agrees at 7 bases. The CDR3 covers 14 residues. Germline V gene sequence: CDR1 SEHNR, CDR2 FQNEAQ (reference sequence). Trimming took 2 bases from V and 4 from J; bases not matched to a gene: 1. For the CDR3, the DNA is TGTGCCAGCAGCTTACAGCGGGGCACCGGGGAGCTGTTTTTT. Protein product: CASSLQRGTGELFF. Based on the CDR3 plus reference TRBV7-9 and TRBJ2-2, the full variable domain is DTGVSQNPRHKITKRGQNVTFRCDPISEHNRLYWYRQTLGQGPEFLTYFQNEAQLEKSRLLSDRFSAERPKGSFSTLEIQRTEQGDSAMYLCASSLQRGTGELFFGEGSRLTVL.

At least ten counts were recorded for this clonotype. The CDR3, as DNA: TGTGCCAGCAGTCCAACGGATGAGACCCAGTACTTC. Translated, it gives CASSPTDETQYF. The chain combines TRBV6-2 or TRBV6-3 with TRBJ2-5; no clear D. V lost 5 bases, J lost 5 bases, and 9 bases lay in between. The germline gives CDR1 MNHEY, CDR2 SVGEGT. The CDR3 extends over 12 amino acids.

This chain uses TRBV4-3 with TRBJ1-5; D not resolved. V gave up 0 bases and J gave up 6 bases, with 12 bases separating them. Germline CDR1 is LGHNA and CDR2 is YSLEER. CDR3 size: 15 residues. The CDR3 nucleotides are TGCGCCAGCAGCCAAGATCGTCGGGGAGGTCAGCCCCAGCATTTT. It specifies CASSQDRRGGQPQHF.

This sequence joins TRBV7-3 and TRBJ2-2; 10 nucleotides match TRBD2. The CDR3 consists of 14 residues. Per the germline V gene, CDR1 is SGHTA and CDR2 is FQGTGA. V dropped 5 bases and J dropped 7; count of bases not matched to a gene: 4. CDR3 region: CASSTRLAGGELFF. DNA for the CDR3: TGTGCCAGCAGCACACGACTAGCGGGCGGGGAGCTGTTTTTT.

This clonotype came up a few times. The J gene is TRBJ1-2, the V gene TRBV20-1, with a weak D call TRBD1 (5 bases). Germline CDR1 DFQATT, CDR2 SNEGSKA (reference sequence). V dropped 4 bases and J dropped 0 bases, with 12 bases sitting between them. CDR3 length: 14 residues. The DNA for the CDR3 is TGCAGTGCTACCAAGTCGGGGGCTAACTATGGCTACACCTTC. This translates into CSATKSGANYGYTF.

This chain joins TRBV7-9 and TRBJ2-7; 7 positions agree with TRBD2. This CDR3 has 13 amino acids. Germline CDR1 SEHNR, CDR2 FQNEAQ (reference sequence). As DNA, the CDR3 is TGTGCCAGCAGCATGCACCGGGGGGACCCCCGGGACGTC. It is translated as CASSMHRGDPRDV.

The rearrangement uses TRBV4-1 and TRBJ2-3, with a possible D match to TRBD2 (5 bases). CDR1 and CDR2 from the germline V gene are MGHRA and YSYEKL. The CDR3 sequence is 14 residues long. Trimming took 4 bases from V and 1 from J, leaving 9 bases between them. The CDR3 spells CASSLLVGTDTQYF. In DNA, the CDR3 is TGCGCCAGCAGCCTACTAGTCGGCACAGATACGCAGTATTTT.

This clonotype occurred a few times. The chain uses TRBV4-3 and TRBJ1-6, with TRBD1 identical over 7 bases. There are 13 residues in the CDR3. The germline gives CDR1 LGHNA, CDR2 YSLEER. J lost 11 bases, V lost 5 bases, and 6 bases had no gene match. The CDR3 region has the DNA TGCGCCAGCAGCGCAGACAGGGTACCACCCCTCCACTTT. Translating it yields CASSADRVPPLHF.

V is TRBV10-3 and J is TRBJ2-1, with 7 bases lining up with TRBD1. Germline-derived CDR1 and CDR2 are ENHRY and SYGVKD. This CDR3 has 16 amino acids. The J segment lost 4 bases and the V segment lost 10 bases, leaving 16 bases of the junction unmatched. The CDR3 loop is CATRAFWTGEYNEQFF. CDR3 in DNA: TGTGCCACCCGGGCTTTTTGGACAGGAGAGTACAATGAGCAGTTCTTC.

This clonotype was recorded a few times. The genes are TRBV7-2 and TRBJ2-2; the D gene is possibly TRBD1 (5 bases). This CDR3 has 16 amino acids. Germline values: CDR1 SGHTA, CDR2 FQGNSA. The V end was cut by 3 bases, the J end by 1 base, with 12 bases between. CDR3: CASSLWGQGNTGELFF. The CDR3 nucleotides read TGTGCCAGCAGCTTGTGGGGTCAGGGGAACACCGGGGAGCTGTTTTTT.

This clonotype showed up just a few times. The chain is built from TRBV6-2 or TRBV6-3 and TRBJ1-1; D uncertain. Germline V gene lookup returns CDR1 MNHEY and CDR2 SVGEGT. Trimming shortened V by 4 bases and J by 0 bases, and 12 bases separated the two germline ends. The CDR3 covers 15 residues. Here the CDR3 reads CASSSPAEVNTEAFF. The DNA for the CDR3 is TGTGCCAGCAGTTCCCCCGCGGAAGTGAACACTGAAGCTTTCTTT.

V gene TRBV10-2 combines with J gene TRBJ2-2; no reliable D call. CDR1 WSHSY and CDR2 SAAADI come from the germline V gene. V was trimmed by 0 bases and J by 4 bases, leaving 6 bases between them. The CDR3 covers 14 residues. The CDR3 DNA reads as TGCGCCAGCAGTGAGTCACCTCTCACCGGGGAGCTGTTTTTT. As protein: CASSESPLTGELFF.

This clonotype was seen more than once but under ten times. The V gene is TRBV7-9, the J gene TRBJ2-7; 7 positions agree with TRBD1. V lost 4 bases, J lost 2 bases, and 5 bases stayed unmatched. Germline CDR1 is SEHNR and CDR2 is FQNEAQ (reference sequence). The CDR3 loop spans 14 amino acids. The CDR3 sequence is CASSSQGNAYEQYV. The CDR3 coding sequence is TGTGCCAGCAGCTCACAGGGGAACGCCTACGAGCAGTACGTC.

This clonotype has a handful of counts. V gene TRBV6-5 combines with J gene TRBJ2-3, with 7 bases that match TRBD2. Germline lookup yields CDR1 MNHEY and CDR2 SVGAGI. V lost 4 bases and J lost 1; bases outside the gene matches: 2. This CDR3 spans 14 amino acids. The CDR3 DNA sequence: TGTGCCAGCAGTTGGAGCGGGGGCACAGATACGCAGTATTTT. This gives the protein CASSWSGGTDTQYF.

This clonotype has just a few counts. The gene calls are TRBV27 and TRBJ2-5; TRBD2 matches 7 bases. Germline V lookup: CDR1 MNHEY, CDR2 SMNVEV (reference sequence). The V segment lost 2 bases and the J segment 1 base; nucleotides outside the gene matches: 16. The CDR3 is 19 amino acids. CDR3: CASSLVRGGISSRQETQYF. The CDR3 bases are TGTGCCAGCAGTTTAGTAAGGGGAGGGATTAGTAGTCGCCAAGAGACCCAGTACTTC.